The text below deals with one T cell receptor beta chain. What it binds is unknown. Method: immunoSEQ multiplex PCR; TCRdb's copy keeps in-frame clones and lacks some. The sample includes 110,000 or so clones, roughly 87% of them seen just once. CDR3 length: 15 amino acids. Germline lookup yields CDR1 SGHTA and CDR2 FQGNSA. V was shortened by 0 bases and J by 7 bases, with 16 bases between the two germline ends. This record comes from a study of T cell responses to AZD1222 COVID-19 vaccine. Findings and caveats of the study: Increases in Spike-specific TCR breadth and depth were seen after two AZD1222 doses. Among AZD1222 vaccinees, only five to seven were seropositive at baseline. The study sampled repertoires only after the peak T cell response.

Specimen: peripheral blood, collected 28 days after the second AZD1222 dose. The clonotype originates from an adult who received the AZD1222 COVID-19 vaccine. The V and J genes are TRBV7-2 and TRBJ2-7; tentative D call: TRBD2 (7 bases). This CDR3 reads CASSLAVTGGREQYF. DNA of the CDR3: TGTGCCAGCAGCTTAGCTGTGACGGGGGGCCGGGAGCAGTACTTC.